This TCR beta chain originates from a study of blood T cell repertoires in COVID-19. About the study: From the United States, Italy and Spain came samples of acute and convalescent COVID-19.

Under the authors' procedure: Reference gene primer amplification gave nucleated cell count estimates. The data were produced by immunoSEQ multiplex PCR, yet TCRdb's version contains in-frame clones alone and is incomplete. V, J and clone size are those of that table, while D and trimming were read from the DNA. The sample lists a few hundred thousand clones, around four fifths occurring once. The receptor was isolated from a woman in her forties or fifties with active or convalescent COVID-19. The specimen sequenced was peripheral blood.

CDR3 region: CASSQDVGAETQYF. The CDR3 DNA is TGTGCCAGCAGCCAAGATGTGGGAGCAGAGACCCAGTACTTC. The chain recombines TRBV14 with TRBJ2-5, with TRBD2 as a possible D gene (5 bases). V gave up 0 bases and J gave up 4 bases, with 9 bases separating them. The CDR3 sequence is 14 residues long. Germline values: CDR1 SGHDN, CDR2 FVKESK.